This T cell receptor (beta chain) is from a study of blood T cells in healthy people across ages (dated by TCRdb to between 2014 and 2017). Background on the whole study: In model experiments, roughly one uniquely barcoded TCR beta cDNA molecule per two T cells was captured by template switching. Using deep sequencing normalized with unique cDNA molecular identifiers, the study measured how TCR beta repertoire diversity changes with age. The donors were split into four age groups: young (average 16 years), middle-aged (39), aged (about 56) and long-lived (more than 80). Donors of different ages were randomly distributed across sequencing lanes to avoid experimental bias. The study analyzed two additional independent replicas of 1 million unique cDNA reads from the same blood draw for two donors, one aged 18 to 29 and one aged 80 or older.

As to this clonotype: Its antigen remains undetermined. Base qualities are not provided; no much larger clone lies one nucleotide away.

The 39 donors, aged about 6 to 100 years, were systemically healthy Caucasian individuals from Russia. Ten milliliters of peripheral blood were drawn from each donor into EDTA-treated Vacutainer tubes. Ficoll-Paque density-gradient centrifugation was used to isolate PBMCs, with at least 7 million per sample. Trizol reagent was used to extract total RNA from the PBMCs, yielding at least 5 micrograms per sample. For every donor, an aliquot of PBMCs went through flow cytometry to measure the percentages of naive CD45RAhigh/CD27high T cells. Taken from cysteine to phenylalanine, the CDR3 has 16 residues. Only the CDR3 DNA is retained, 48 bases long and in frame from the first base. Cut back by 5 bases and 5 bases, the V and J ends lie 19 bases apart. From the germline V gene, CDR1 is SGHTA and CDR2 is FQGNSA. Libraries were made using 5' RACE. Reads for this sample came from an Illumina HiSeq 2500. A second 7 to 11 cycle PCR used a sample-barcoded 5' primer and a J-beta primer mix. A unique molecular identifier was introduced onto each TCR beta cDNA molecule by a template-switch 5' adaptor carrying 12 random nucleotides. Each sample yielded at least 3 million CDR3-containing paired-end reads. First-strand cDNA synthesis was performed from all RNA using the Mint cDNA synthesis kit, with priming by a TRBC-specific oligonucleotide. After uracil-DNA glycosylase treatment, a first 18-cycle PCR used universal primers M1SS and BC2_uni_R on all cDNA. As for how the authors treated the data: Normalization of each sample was performed by random selection of 1 million high-quality reads, each carrying a distinct molecular identifier. Reads with shared molecular identifiers were discarded instead of being binned into consensus sequences. MiTCR, set to a Q25 quality threshold and the strictest error-elimination algorithm, was used for CDR3 identification, clonotype clustering and error correction. A nonparametric unseen species model using Euler transformation provided a lower-bound estimate of total TCR beta diversity. The public reads were reprocessed in TCRdb via fastp at Q25 and MiXCR, keeping in-frame beta chains. All rows with the same CDR3 protein become a single entry with the most common DNA and genes. The V and J calls and clone size are TCRdb's, not the authors'. This sample comprises roughly 1,500,000 distinct CDR3 sequences, roughly 40% of them detected only once. Roughly 8.2% of the sample is in the top ten clones.

Results and caveats for the whole study, not just this receptor: Total diversity estimates from one million sequenced T cells were considered lower bounds and underestimates. As age increased, observed TCR beta diversity per million T cells dropped in a roughly linear way, and a significant reduction was already evident by age about 40. Compared with the aged group, the long-lived group had more naive CD4+ T cells, fewer expanded clones and increased TCR diversity, a pattern suggesting age selection. Because the CMV infection status of the donors was unknown, age-related changes in expanded clonotypes may potentially have been confounded. Observed TCR beta diversity correlated strongly with the percentage of naive T cells measured by flow cytometry. Conclusive comparison of naive and antigen-experienced compartments was prevented by the profiling of bulk unsorted PBMCs.

The receptor was derived from a young woman in good health. The sequenced material came from blood. The rearrangement combines TRBV7-2 with TRBJ2-1; tentative D gene TRBD2, with 5 bases matching. The DNA sequence reads TGTGCCAGCAGCCCAACTAGGCCCCCCCCAAACAATGAGCAGTTCTTC. Translated, it gives CASSPTRPPPNNEQFF.